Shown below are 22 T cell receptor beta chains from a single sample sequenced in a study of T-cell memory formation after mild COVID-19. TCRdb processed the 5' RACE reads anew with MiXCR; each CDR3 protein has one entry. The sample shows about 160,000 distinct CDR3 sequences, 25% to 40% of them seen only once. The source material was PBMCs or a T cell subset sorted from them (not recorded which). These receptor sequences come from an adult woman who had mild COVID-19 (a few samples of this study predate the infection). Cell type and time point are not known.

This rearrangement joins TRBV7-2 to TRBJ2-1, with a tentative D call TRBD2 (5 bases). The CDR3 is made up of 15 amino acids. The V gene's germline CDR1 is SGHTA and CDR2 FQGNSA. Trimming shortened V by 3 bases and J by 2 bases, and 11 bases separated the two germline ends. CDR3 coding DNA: TGTGCCAGCAGCTTCGGAGGCGCTGCCTACAATGAGCAGTTCTTC. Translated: CASSFGGAAYNEQFF. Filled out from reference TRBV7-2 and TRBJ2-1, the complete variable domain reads GAGVSQSPSNKVTEKGKDVELRCDPISGHTALYWYRQSLGQGLEFLIYFQGNSAPDKSGLPSDRFSAERTGGSVSTLTIQRTQQEDSAVYLCASSFGGAAYNEQFFGPGTRLTVL.

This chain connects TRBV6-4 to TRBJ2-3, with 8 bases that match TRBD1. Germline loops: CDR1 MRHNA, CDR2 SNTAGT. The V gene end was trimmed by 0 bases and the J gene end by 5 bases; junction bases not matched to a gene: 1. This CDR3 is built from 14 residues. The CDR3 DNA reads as TGTGCCAGCAGTGACTCGGGGACAGGAGATACGCAGTATTTT. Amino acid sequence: CASSDSGTGDTQYF.

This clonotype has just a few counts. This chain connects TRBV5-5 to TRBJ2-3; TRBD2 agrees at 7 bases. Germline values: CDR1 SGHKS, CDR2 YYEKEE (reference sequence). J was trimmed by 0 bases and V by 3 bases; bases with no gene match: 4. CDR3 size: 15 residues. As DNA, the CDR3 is TGTGCCAGCAGCTCCGGACTAGTCAGCACAGATACGCAGTATTTT. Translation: CASSSGLVSTDTQYF.

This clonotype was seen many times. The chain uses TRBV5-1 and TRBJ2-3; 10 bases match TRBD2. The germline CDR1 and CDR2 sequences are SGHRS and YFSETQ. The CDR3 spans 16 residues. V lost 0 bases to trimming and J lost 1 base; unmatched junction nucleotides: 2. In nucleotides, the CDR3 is TGCGCCAGCAGCTTGGCCGGGACTAGCGGCACAGATACGCAGTATTTT. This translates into CASSLAGTSGTDTQYF. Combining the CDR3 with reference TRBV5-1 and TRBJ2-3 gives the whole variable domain KAGVTQTPRYLIKTRGQQVTLSCSPISGHRSVSWYQQTPGQGLQFLFEYFSETQRNKGNFPGRFSGRQFSNSRSEMNVSTLELGDSALYLCASSLAGTSGTDTQYFGPGTRLTVL.

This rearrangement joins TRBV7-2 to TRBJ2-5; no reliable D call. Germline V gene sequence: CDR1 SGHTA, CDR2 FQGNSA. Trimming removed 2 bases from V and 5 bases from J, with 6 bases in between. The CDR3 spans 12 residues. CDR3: CASSLFTETQYF. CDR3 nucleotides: TGTGCCAGCAGCTTATTTACGGAGACCCAGTACTTC.

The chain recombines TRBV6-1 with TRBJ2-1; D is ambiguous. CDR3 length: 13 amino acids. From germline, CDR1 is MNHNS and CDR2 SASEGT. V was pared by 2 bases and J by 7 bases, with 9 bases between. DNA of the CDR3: TGTGCCAGCAGTGAACTCGGCGTTAATGAGCAGTTCTTC. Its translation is CASSELGVNEQFF.

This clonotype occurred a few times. CDR3 in amino acids: CATSDLPQGADTQYF. The CDR3 bases are TGTGCCACCAGTGATTTGCCCCAGGGCGCAGATACGCAGTATTTT. This rearrangement joins TRBV24-1 to TRBJ2-3, with D possibly TRBD1 on 5 matching bases. The length of the CDR3 is 15 residues. V was pared by 0 bases and J by 4 bases, with 10 bases between. Looked up from germline, CDR1 is KGHDR and CDR2 is SFDVKD.

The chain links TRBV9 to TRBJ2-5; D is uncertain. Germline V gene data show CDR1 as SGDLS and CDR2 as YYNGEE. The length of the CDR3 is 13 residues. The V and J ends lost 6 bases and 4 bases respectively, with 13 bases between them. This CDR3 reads CASTPTPGETQYF. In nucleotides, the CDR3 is TGTGCCAGCACCCCTACCCCCGGAGAGACCCAGTACTTC.

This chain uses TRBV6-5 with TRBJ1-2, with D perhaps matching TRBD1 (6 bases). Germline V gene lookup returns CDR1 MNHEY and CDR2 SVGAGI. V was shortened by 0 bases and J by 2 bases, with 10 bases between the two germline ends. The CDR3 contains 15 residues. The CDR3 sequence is CASSYSRTVNYGYTF. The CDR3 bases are TGTGCCAGCAGTTACTCGAGGACAGTCAACTATGGCTACACCTTC.

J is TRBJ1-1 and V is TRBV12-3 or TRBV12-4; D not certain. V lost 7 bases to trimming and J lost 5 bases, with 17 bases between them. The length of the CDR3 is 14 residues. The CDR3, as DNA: TGTGCCAGCACCCCTCCAGACCCGAAAACTGAAGCTTTCTTT. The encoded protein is CASTPPDPKTEAFF.

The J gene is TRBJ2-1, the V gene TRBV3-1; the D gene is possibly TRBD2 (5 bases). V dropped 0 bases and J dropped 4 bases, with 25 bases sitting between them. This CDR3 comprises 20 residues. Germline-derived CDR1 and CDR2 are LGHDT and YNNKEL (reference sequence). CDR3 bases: TGTGCCAGCAGCCAAGAAGGTCAAGGTAGTGTGAGGGCATTGTACAATGAGCAGTTCTTC. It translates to CASSQEGQGSVRALYNEQFF.

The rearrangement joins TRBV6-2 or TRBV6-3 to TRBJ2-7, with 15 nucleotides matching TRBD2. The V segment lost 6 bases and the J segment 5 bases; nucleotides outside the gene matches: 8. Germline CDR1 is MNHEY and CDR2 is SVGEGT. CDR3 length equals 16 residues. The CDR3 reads CASSDGLAGGPDEQYF. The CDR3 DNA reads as TGTGCCAGCAGCGACGGACTAGCGGGAGGGCCTGACGAGCAGTACTTC.

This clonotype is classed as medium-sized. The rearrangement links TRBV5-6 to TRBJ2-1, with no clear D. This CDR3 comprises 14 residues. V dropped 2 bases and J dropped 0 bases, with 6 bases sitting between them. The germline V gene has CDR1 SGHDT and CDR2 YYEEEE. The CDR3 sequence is CASSFDGSYNEQFF. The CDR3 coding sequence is TGTGCCAGCAGCTTCGACGGCTCCTACAATGAGCAGTTCTTC.

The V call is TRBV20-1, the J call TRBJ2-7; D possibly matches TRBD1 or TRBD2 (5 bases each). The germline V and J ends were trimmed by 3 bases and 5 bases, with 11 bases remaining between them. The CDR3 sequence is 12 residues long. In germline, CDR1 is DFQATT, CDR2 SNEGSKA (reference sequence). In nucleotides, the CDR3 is TGCAGTGCTAGCGGGGCAGCCAACGAGCAGTACTTC. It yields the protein CSASGAANEQYF.

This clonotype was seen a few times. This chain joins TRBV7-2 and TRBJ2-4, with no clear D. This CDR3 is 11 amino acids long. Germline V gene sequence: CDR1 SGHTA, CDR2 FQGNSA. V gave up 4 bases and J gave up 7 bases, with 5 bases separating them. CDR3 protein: CASSWGNIQYF. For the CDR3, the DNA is TGTGCCAGCAGCTGGGGTAACATTCAGTACTTC.

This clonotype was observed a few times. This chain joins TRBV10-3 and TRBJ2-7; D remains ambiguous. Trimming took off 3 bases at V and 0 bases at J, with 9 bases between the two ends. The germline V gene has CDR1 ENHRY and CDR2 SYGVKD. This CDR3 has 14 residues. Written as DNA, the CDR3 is TGTGCCATCAGTGATGGGCTAGGCTCCTACGAGCAGTACTTC. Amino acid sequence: CAISDGLGSYEQYF.

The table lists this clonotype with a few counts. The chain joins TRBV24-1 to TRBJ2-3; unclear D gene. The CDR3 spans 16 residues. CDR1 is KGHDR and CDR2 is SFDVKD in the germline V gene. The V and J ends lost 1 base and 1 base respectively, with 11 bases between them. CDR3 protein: CATSDFPERGTDTQYF. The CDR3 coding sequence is TGTGCCACCAGTGATTTCCCAGAAAGGGGCACAGATACGCAGTATTTT.

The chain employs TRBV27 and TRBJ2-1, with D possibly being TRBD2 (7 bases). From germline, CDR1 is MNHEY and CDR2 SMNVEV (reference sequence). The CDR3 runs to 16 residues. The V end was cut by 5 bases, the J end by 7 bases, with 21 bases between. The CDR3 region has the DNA TGTGCCAGCAGTCATGACCTGGGCGGGGGCGCGAATGAGCAGTTCTTC. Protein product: CASSHDLGGGANEQFF.

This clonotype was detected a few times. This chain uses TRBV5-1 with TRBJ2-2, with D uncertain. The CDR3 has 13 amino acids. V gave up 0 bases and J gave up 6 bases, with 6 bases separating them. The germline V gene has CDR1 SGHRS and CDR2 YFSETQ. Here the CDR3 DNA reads TGCGCCAGCAGCTTGGTAACCTCCGGGGAGCTGTTTTTT. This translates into CASSLVTSGELFF. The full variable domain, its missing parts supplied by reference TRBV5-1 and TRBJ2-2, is KAGVTQTPRYLIKTRGQQVTLSCSPISGHRSVSWYQQTPGQGLQFLFEYFSETQRNKGNFPGRFSGRQFSNSRSEMNVSTLELGDSALYLCASSLVTSGELFFGEGSRLTVL.

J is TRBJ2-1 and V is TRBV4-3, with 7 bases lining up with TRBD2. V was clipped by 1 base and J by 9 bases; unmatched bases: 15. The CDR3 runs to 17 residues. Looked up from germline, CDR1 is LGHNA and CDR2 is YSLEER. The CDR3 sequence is CASSQGRAVAGNSEQFF. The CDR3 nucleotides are TGCGCCAGCAGCCAAGGGCGGGCTGTAGCGGGTAACAGTGAGCAGTTCTTC.

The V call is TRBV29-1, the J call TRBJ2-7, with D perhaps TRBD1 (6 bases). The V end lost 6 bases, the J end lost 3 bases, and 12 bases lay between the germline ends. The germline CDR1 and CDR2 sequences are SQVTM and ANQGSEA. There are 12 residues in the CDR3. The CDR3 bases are TGCAGCGTAGGACAGTCGGGCTACGAGCAGTACTTC. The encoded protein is CSVGQSGYEQYF.

This chain's CDR3 is CASSLGRSTDTQYF. The CDR3 DNA is TGTGCCAGCAGCTTAGGGCGGAGCACAGATACGCAGTATTTT. This chain links TRBV7-2 with TRBJ2-3; D call uncertain. CDR1 SGHTA and CDR2 FQGNSA come from the germline V gene. The CDR3 runs to 14 residues. The ends were cut back, 1 base at V and 0 bases at J, with 5 bases in the middle.